Below are 31 T cell receptor beta chains sequenced from a single sample in a study of regulatory T cells in long-lasting Graves disease. Time point described: newly diagnosed GD, antithyroid drugs for less than 3 months. Preparation of the TCR library used RNA extracted from PBMCs. Building of the TCR beta libraries involved iRepertoire HTBI primers and Arm-PCR of CDR3 regions. One entry per CDR3 protein, called by TCRdb with MiXCR from the multiplex PCR reads. Of some 240,000 distinct CDR3 sequences listed, about 19% are singletons. Separately, the same data were catalogued under a study of T cells in Graves' hyperthyroidism and ophthalmopathy.

This sample comprised peripheral blood mononuclear cells (PBMCs), obtained at new diagnosis, from a patient treated with antithyroid drugs. The receptor source for this set is a woman aged 30 to 39 with Graves disease.

The chain uses TRBV11-2 and TRBJ1-2, with 12 bases fitting TRBD1. The V and J ends lost 4 bases and 7 bases, in that order; junction bases with no gene match: 16. The germline CDR1 and CDR2 sequences are SGHAT and FQNNGV. The CDR3 is 18 residues long. DNA for the CDR3: TGTGCCAGCAGCTCGACAGCCCGGGACAGGGGGCGAGGTCGTGGCTACACCTTC. It specifies CASSSTARDRGRGRGYTF.

This clonotype was recorded at least ten times. The rearrangement links TRBV28 to TRBJ2-5, with D unclear. The V end lost 5 bases, the J end lost 1 base, and 5 bases lay between the germline ends. Germline V gene sequence: CDR1 MDHEN, CDR2 SYDVKM. CDR3 length: 12 amino acids. The CDR3 protein is CASSRSQETQYF. The CDR3 nucleotides read TGTGCCAGCAGTCGGTCCCAAGAGACCCAGTACTTC.

The chain employs TRBV18 and TRBJ2-2; unclear D gene. The V end was cut by 1 base, the J end by 7 bases, with 16 bases between. Germline lookup yields CDR1 KGHSH and CDR2 LQKENI. CDR3 length: 16 amino acids. This CDR3 reads CASSPQPGKVVGELFF. CDR3 nucleotides: TGTGCCAGCTCACCACAGCCAGGCAAAGTGGTCGGGGAGCTGTTTTTT.

This clonotype showed up many times. The chain is built from TRBV2 and TRBJ1-5; D is uncertain. The V gene lost 4 bases and the J gene lost 2 bases, with 9 bases spanning the gap. CDR1 SNHLY and CDR2 FYNNEI come from the germline V gene. CDR3 length: 14 residues. Here the CDR3 reads CASSADGGNQPQHF. Written as DNA, the CDR3 is TGTGCCAGCAGTGCGGACGGAGGCAATCAGCCCCAGCATTTT. The full variable domain, completed using reference TRBV2 and TRBJ1-5, is EPEVTQTPSHQVTQMGQEVILRCVPISNHLYFYWYRQILGQKVEFLVSFYNNEISEKSEIFDDQFSVERPDGSNFTLKIRSTKLEDSAMYFCASSADGGNQPQHFGDGTRLSIL.

The sample holds many counts of this clonotype. This chain joins TRBV5-1 and TRBJ2-2, with no clear D. Trimming stripped 0 bases from V and 7 bases from J, with 7 bases between. CDR1 is SGHRS, CDR2 YFSETQ, per germline. The CDR3 contains 13 residues. The CDR3 loop is CASSLEGFGELFF. Here the CDR3 DNA reads TGCGCCAGCAGCTTGGAAGGATTCGGGGAGCTGTTTTTT.

This clonotype was found many times. V and J are TRBV19 and TRBJ1-2, with 7 nucleotides matching TRBD1. The junction had 4 bases not matched to a gene; V was cut back by 8 bases and J by 1 base. The germline CDR1 and CDR2 sequences are LNHDA and SQIVND (reference sequence). The CDR3 is 13 residues long. The CDR3 loop reads CASRQGGNYGYTF. CDR3 coding DNA: TGTGCCAGTCGACAGGGCGGTAACTATGGCTACACCTTC.

The chain recombines TRBV13 with TRBJ1-2; no definite D call. Trimming took 3 bases from V and 4 from J, leaving 9 bases between them. Germline V lookup: CDR1 PRHDT, CDR2 FYEKMQ (reference sequence). CDR3 length equals 13 residues. CDR3 coding DNA: TGTGCCAGCAGCTTCAAAGTCGGCTATGGCTACACCTTC. Translated: CASSFKVGYGYTF.

At least ten counts were recorded for this clonotype. The chain carries TRBV7-9 and TRBJ2-3, with D unclear. Germline values: CDR1 SEHNR, CDR2 FQNEAQ (reference sequence). V shed 4 bases and J shed 2 bases, with 16 bases lying between them. This CDR3 comprises 16 residues. The CDR3 DNA follows: TGTGCCAGCAGCTCTCAACACCTTACCCTCACAGATACGCAGTATTTT. Amino acids: CASSSQHLTLTDTQYF.

This clonotype was picked up many times. This chain connects TRBV7-8 to TRBJ2-4; possibly TRBD2 for D (5 bases). This CDR3 is built from 17 residues. The V gene lost 1 base and the J gene lost 2 bases, with 15 bases spanning the gap. Germline-derived CDR1 and CDR2 are SGHVS and FQNEAQ. This chain's CDR3 is CASSLGGWRDPKNIQYF. For the CDR3, the DNA is TGTGCCAGCAGCTTAGGAGGGTGGAGAGATCCCAAAAACATTCAGTACTTC.

This clonotype has a count of ten or more. V gene TRBV11-2 combines with J gene TRBJ2-7; maybe TRBD1 (6 bases). This CDR3 spans 14 amino acids. V was pared by 5 bases and J by 2 bases, with 13 bases between. The V gene's germline CDR1 is SGHAT and CDR2 FQNNGV. DNA for the CDR3: TGTGCCAGCAGCATCTCCGGGACACCCTACGAGCAGTACTTC. This sequence encodes CASSISGTPYEQYF.

The J gene is TRBJ1-5, the V gene TRBV28; no firm D call. The CDR3 extends over 14 amino acids. Germline CDR1 is MDHEN and CDR2 is SYDVKM. Trimming shortened V by 1 base and J by 4 bases, and 8 bases separated the two germline ends. CDR3: CASSLSGLNQPQHF. For the CDR3, the DNA is TGTGCCAGCAGTTTATCCGGTTTGAATCAGCCCCAGCATTTT. Variable domain in full (rest from reference TRBV28 and TRBJ1-5): DVKVTQSSRYLVKRTGEKVFLECVQDMDHENMFWYRQDPGLGLRLIYFSYDVKMKEKGDIPEGYSVSREKKERFSLILESASTNQTSMYLCASSLSGLNQPQHFGDGTRLSIL.

This clonotype showed up many times. V usage is TRBV27 and J usage is TRBJ2-5; D not certain. Trimming shortened V by 3 bases and J by 4 bases, and 9 bases separated the two germline ends. The CDR3 is made up of 13 amino acids. Per the germline V gene, CDR1 is MNHEY and CDR2 is SMNVEV (reference sequence). Here the CDR3 DNA reads TGTGCCAGCAGTTTTGTGGATGGAGAGACCCAGTACTTC. Amino acids: CASSFVDGETQYF.

In this sample, this clonotype turned up many times. This rearrangement joins TRBV28 to TRBJ2-5; TRBD2 aligns across 8 bases. V was clipped by 5 bases and J by 5 bases; unmatched bases: 16. This CDR3 region has 17 residues. Looked up from germline, CDR1 is MDHEN and CDR2 is SYDVKM. The CDR3 is CASSTFAQAGVWETQYF. The CDR3 DNA follows: TGTGCCAGCAGTACCTTCGCTCAAGCGGGAGTCTGGGAGACCCAGTACTTC.

In this sample, this clonotype turned up a few times. This chain links TRBV28 with TRBJ2-2, with 11 bases identical to TRBD2. J was trimmed by 1 base and V by 5 bases; bases with no gene match: 3. CDR1 is MDHEN, CDR2 SYDVKM, per germline. The CDR3 extends over 16 amino acids. The CDR3 is CASSRGTSGNTGELFF. The CDR3 coding sequence is TGTGCCAGCAGTCGCGGGACTAGCGGGAACACCGGGGAGCTGTTTTTT.

The table lists this clonotype with many counts. The J gene is TRBJ1-1, the V gene TRBV7-9, with unresolved D. CDR3 length: 15 amino acids. Trimming pared 5 bases from V and 1 base from J, leaving 14 bases between. Per germline, CDR1 SEHNR and CDR2 FQNEAQ (reference sequence). The CDR3 is CASSNFRRENTEAFF. The DNA of the CDR3 is TGTGCCAGCAGCAATTTCAGGCGGGAGAACACTGAAGCTTTCTTT.

This clonotype appeared many times. The V gene is TRBV2, the J gene TRBJ1-5; a possible D gene is TRBD1 (5 bases). Trimming took off 3 bases at V and 4 bases at J, with 7 bases between the two ends. Germline assignment: CDR1 SNHLY and CDR2 FYNNEI. The CDR3 loop spans 13 amino acids. The DNA of the CDR3 is TGTGCCAGCAGTGAGAGGGGAAATCAGCCCCAGCATTTT. Protein sequence: CASSERGNQPQHF. The variable domain in full, with the rest retrieved from reference TRBV2 and TRBJ1-5, is EPEVTQTPSHQVTQMGQEVILRCVPISNHLYFYWYRQILGQKVEFLVSFYNNEISEKSEIFDDQFSVERPDGSNFTLKIRSTKLEDSAMYFCASSERGNQPQHFGDGTRLSIL.

This clonotype was detected ten times or more. The chain employs TRBV27 and TRBJ2-1; 8 bases align to TRBD1. The V gene's germline CDR1 is MNHEY and CDR2 SMNVEV (reference sequence). The CDR3 totals 17 residues. The V gene end was trimmed by 6 bases and the J gene end by 12 bases; junction bases not matched to a gene: 22. The CDR3 DNA is TGTGCCAGCAGCAAAGGACAGGGATCTTATCACGATTTGGGGCAGTTCTTC. It yields the protein CASSKGQGSYHDLGQFF.

There are many counts of this clonotype. The genes are TRBV7-2 and TRBJ2-1, with D perhaps matching TRBD2 (5 bases). The V and J ends lost 5 bases and 0 bases respectively, with 8 bases between them. Per germline, CDR1 SGHTA and CDR2 FQGNSA. The CDR3 consists of 14 residues. The CDR3 DNA follows: TGTGCCAGCAGCGCCCGGGACTCCTACAATGAGCAGTTCTTC. As protein: CASSARDSYNEQFF.

This clonotype was recorded at least ten times. The CDR3 here is CASSFRTAADSPLHF. Written as DNA, the CDR3 is TGTGCCAGCAGTTTTAGGACCGCAGCCGATTCACCCCTCCACTTT. The chain uses TRBV28 and TRBJ1-6; D gene ambiguous. Germline CDR1 and CDR2: MDHEN and SYDVKM. The CDR3 extends over 15 amino acids. Trimming left V 3 bases short and J 8 bases short, with 14 bases between. The whole variable domain, filled in from reference TRBV28 and TRBJ1-6, reads DVKVTQSSRYLVKRTGEKVFLECVQDMDHENMFWYRQDPGLGLRLIYFSYDVKMKEKGDIPEGYSVSREKKERFSLILESASTNQTSMYLCASSFRTAADSPLHFGNGTRLTVT.

The sample holds many counts of this clonotype. The chain employs TRBV3-1 and TRBJ2-5; D is unclear. The CDR3 contains 14 residues. The V end was cut by 4 bases, the J end by 5 bases, with 14 bases between. Germline assignment: CDR1 LGHDT and CDR2 YNNKEL (reference sequence). The CDR3 region has the DNA TGTGCCAGCAGCCCCCTATCCGTCAGGGAGACCCAGTACTTC. Translated, it gives CASSPLSVRETQYF.

This clonotype was seen only a few times. The V gene is TRBV12-3 or TRBV12-4, the J gene TRBJ2-7, with 8 bases fitting TRBD2. There are 14 residues in the CDR3. V dropped 5 bases and J dropped 2; count of bases not matched to a gene: 5. The CDR3 reads CASSRTSGPYEQYF. DNA for the CDR3: TGTGCCAGCAGTCGCACTAGCGGCCCCTACGAGCAGTACTTC.

This clonotype was seen a few times. The chain links TRBV5-4 to TRBJ1-1; tentatively, D is TRBD1 (6 bases). Looked up from germline, CDR1 is SGHNT and CDR2 is YYREEE (reference sequence). CDR3 size: 15 residues. V lost 0 bases, J lost 0 bases, and 9 bases lay in between. The CDR3 sequence: CASSLGQVMNTEAFF. The DNA for the CDR3 is TGTGCCAGCAGCTTGGGACAGGTGATGAACACTGAAGCTTTCTTT.

The chain joins TRBV28 to TRBJ2-7, with TRBD1 matching over 9 bases. CDR1 and CDR2 (germline): MDHEN, SYDVKM. Unmatched junction bases numbered 15, after V lost 5 bases and J lost 7 bases. CDR3 size: 16 residues. This CDR3 reads CASSPSPGQGSKEQYF. Written as DNA, the CDR3 is TGTGCCAGCAGTCCTTCACCGGGACAGGGATCCAAGGAGCAGTACTTC.

The chain carries TRBV27 and TRBJ2-7; 10 bases are shared with TRBD1. This CDR3 contains 15 residues. The germline gives CDR1 MNHEY, CDR2 SMNVEV (reference sequence). V lost 8 bases to trimming and J lost 2 bases; unmatched junction nucleotides: 9. The CDR3 loop is CASRLGQGGPYEQYF. The CDR3 DNA sequence: TGTGCCAGCCGCCTAGGACAGGGGGGGCCCTACGAGCAGTACTTC.

Many counts were recorded for this clonotype. The V call is TRBV3-1, the J call TRBJ2-5; D call uncertain. CDR3 length: 14 residues. Trimming cost V 4 bases and J 2 bases, with 11 bases left between them. Germline CDR1 and CDR2: LGHDT and YNNKEL (reference sequence). CDR3 protein: CASSPTLGQETQYF. For the CDR3, the DNA is TGTGCCAGCAGCCCCACCTTAGGTCAAGAGACCCAGTACTTC.

This clonotype was counted ten times or more. The genes are TRBV20-1 and TRBJ1-2; D may be TRBD1 (5 bases). Germline V gene sequence: CDR1 DFQATT, CDR2 SNEGSKA (reference sequence). This CDR3 comprises 11 residues. The V end lost 1 base, the J end lost 9 bases, and 9 bases lay between the germline ends. CDR3 amino acids: CSARGQGSYTF. The CDR3, as DNA: TGCAGTGCTAGAGGTCAGGGAAGCTACACCTTC.

This clonotype was seen ten or more times. The chain carries TRBV5-1 and TRBJ1-2; TRBD1 matches at 7 bases. The ends lost 0 bases at V and 4 bases at J; junction bases unmatched: 6. CDR3 length: 15 residues. Germline CDR1 SGHRS, CDR2 YFSETQ. CDR3 protein: CASSLDRGNLYGYTF. CDR3 coding DNA: TGCGCCAGCAGCTTGGACAGGGGTAACCTCTATGGCTACACCTTC.

This clonotype was seen ten or more times. The rearrangement links TRBV6-1 to TRBJ1-5; D gene unclear. V was cut by 8 bases and J by 1 base, with 9 bases left in between. Germline values: CDR1 MNHNS, CDR2 SASEGT. CDR3 length: 13 residues. The CDR3 reads CASVLRSNQPQHF. CDR3 in DNA: TGTGCCAGCGTGTTGCGGAGCAATCAGCCCCAGCATTTT.

This clonotype was detected many times. The chain joins TRBV5-1 to TRBJ1-4; the D is unclear. Germline V CDR1 and CDR2: SGHRS, YFSETQ. The V and J ends lost 2 bases and 5 bases respectively, with 19 bases between them. The CDR3 contains 17 residues. The CDR3 DNA is TGCGCCAGCAGCTTAGGTGGGAGGTGGCGGGCGAATGAAAAACTGTTTTTT. It specifies CASSLGGRWRANEKLFF.

In DNA, the CDR3 is TGTGCCAGTAGTAAGGGACTAGCGGGAGGAAATGAGCAGTTCTTC. Residues: CASSKGLAGGNEQFF. J is TRBJ2-1 and V is TRBV19, with 15 positions matching TRBD2. The CDR3 spans 15 residues. Trimming took 4 bases from V and 7 from J; bases not matched to a gene: 2. Germline V CDR1 and CDR2: LNHDA, SQIVND (reference sequence).

The chain employs TRBV12-3 or TRBV12-4 and TRBJ2-3; 14 bases are a match to TRBD2. This CDR3 contains 20 residues. V was pared by 3 bases and J by 2 bases, with 13 bases of the junction left unmatched. CDR3 nucleotides: TGTGCCAGCAGTTTTGGCGGGGGACTAGCGGGGGAAGATTACACAGATACGCAGTATTTT. Amino acids: CASSFGGGLAGEDYTDTQYF.